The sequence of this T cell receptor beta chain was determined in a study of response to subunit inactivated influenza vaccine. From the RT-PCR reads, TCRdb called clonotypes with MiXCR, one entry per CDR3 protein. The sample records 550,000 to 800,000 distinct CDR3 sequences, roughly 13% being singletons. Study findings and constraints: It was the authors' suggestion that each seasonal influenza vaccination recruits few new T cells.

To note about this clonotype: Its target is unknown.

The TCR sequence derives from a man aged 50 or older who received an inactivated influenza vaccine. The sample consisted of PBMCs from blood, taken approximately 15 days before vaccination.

The CDR3 region is CAISQRPTGTLIHYNEQFF. The CDR3 DNA sequence: TGTGCCATCAGTCAACGCCCGACAGGGACCCTTATTCACTACAATGAGCAGTTCTTC. The chain combines TRBV3-1 with TRBJ2-1, with 7 bases matching TRBD1. V was pared by 10 bases and J by 3 bases, with 24 bases of the junction left unmatched. The CDR3 totals 19 residues. Germline assignment: CDR1 LGHDT and CDR2 YNNKEL (reference sequence).